Below are 29 T cell receptor beta chains sequenced from a single sample in a study of T-cell reconstitution after alpha-beta-depleted transplantation in children (TCRdb year 2016). The treatment or condition label, as the study defines it: allogeneic hematopoietic cell transplantation with graft depleted of TCRalphabeta T cells and CD19 B cells. Beyond this particular receptor, the publication reports: Over the following months the frequencies of hyperexpanded clones went down, and after one year T-cell counts and TCRbeta diversity were mostly credited to newly produced T cells.

No antigens are known for them. Library generation was performed with PCR. Sequencing was performed on an Illumina HiSeq 2500. To normalize quantification of the TCRbeta repertoire, the TCR libraries were built with molecular barcoding that relied on unique molecular identifiers. TCRdb applied fastp at Q25 and MiXCR to the public reads, then kept only in-frame beta chains. Identical CDR3 proteins give one entry, which carries the most common genes and DNA. For this sample the table gives 330,000 or so distinct CDR3 sequences, of which roughly 7.8% were detected only once. The ten largest clones take up around 9.8% of the sample. The sequenced sample was peripheral blood, obtained 360 days after TCRalphabeta/CD19-depleted stem cell transplant. These receptors originate from a female patient between 2 and 10 years old who had a stem cell transplant for Fanconi anemia, so the T cells may come from the graft donor.

This clonotype was counted at least ten times. This rearrangement joins TRBV6-2 or TRBV6-3 to TRBJ2-1; D is unclear. Between the trimmed V and J ends, which lost 5 bases and 4 bases, there was a span of 9 bases. The CDR3 covers 13 residues. Germline CDR1 MNHEY, CDR2 SVGEGT. The CDR3, as DNA: TGTGCCAGCAGTCCGGGTGGGTACAATGAGCAGTTCTTC. Its translation: CASSPGGYNEQFF.

The table lists this clonotype with many counts. The chain is built from TRBV5-1 and TRBJ1-1, with D hard to call. Germline CDR1 reads SGHRS; CDR2 reads YFSETQ. This CDR3 spans 11 amino acids. V shed 1 base and J shed 2 bases, with 0 bases lying between them. The CDR3: CASSLNTEAFF. DNA of the CDR3: TGCGCCAGCAGCTTGAACACTGAAGCTTTCTTT.

The gene calls are TRBV6-5 and TRBJ1-2, with D possibly matching TRBD1 (5 bases). Germline CDR1 is MNHEY and CDR2 is SVGAGI. Trimming took off 0 bases at V and 5 bases at J, with 13 bases between the two ends. The CDR3 has 15 amino acids. The CDR3 sequence: CASSYSGLQSYGYTF. In DNA, the CDR3 is TGTGCCAGCAGTTACTCGGGGCTTCAGTCATATGGCTACACCTTC.

V is TRBV14 and J is TRBJ2-1; D is undetermined. Trimming took off 1 base at V and 9 bases at J, with 16 bases between the two ends. The germline V gene encodes CDR1 SGHDN and CDR2 FVKESK. The CDR3 contains 15 residues. The CDR3 nucleotides read TGTGCCAGCAGCCAAGCTTGGGGAAGACGCGGTGAGCAGTTCTTC. It codes for CASSQAWGRRGEQFF. Using reference TRBV14 and TRBJ2-1 for the parts outside the CDR3, the full variable domain is EAGVTQFPSHSVIEKGQTVTLRCDPISGHDNLYWYRRVMGKEIKFLLHFVKESKQDESGMPNNRFLAERTGGTYSTLKVQPAELEDSGVYFCASSQAWGRRGEQFFGPGTRLTVL.

In this sample, this clonotype turned up many times. The chain is built from TRBV7-3 and TRBJ1-1, with 8 bases that match TRBD1. Germline values: CDR1 SGHTA, CDR2 FQGTGA. V was pared by 3 bases and J by 5 bases, with 5 bases of the junction left unmatched. The CDR3 runs to 14 residues. The CDR3 loop reads CASSLGQEGTEAFF. DNA of the CDR3: TGTGCCAGCAGCTTGGGACAGGAGGGGACTGAAGCTTTCTTT.

The rearrangement links TRBV3-1 to TRBJ2-7; D is undetermined. This CDR3 has 12 residues. Trimming pared 1 base from V and 6 bases from J, leaving 7 bases between. Germline V gene lookup returns CDR1 LGHDT and CDR2 YNNKEL (reference sequence). The DNA of the CDR3 is TGTGCCAGCAGCCAAGTATACAGCGAGCAGTACTTC. Its translation is CASSQVYSEQYF.

This clonotype was picked up a small number of times. This sequence joins TRBV2 and TRBJ2-5; 8 bases agree with TRBD1. The J segment lost 1 base and the V segment lost 4 bases, leaving 5 bases of the junction unmatched. Germline V gives CDR1 SNHLY, CDR2 FYNNEI. The CDR3 runs 15 residues. DNA of the CDR3: TGTGCCAGCAGTGTTAACAGGGGGGCCCAAGAGACCCAGTACTTC. This translates into CASSVNRGAQETQYF.

The chain links TRBV20-1 to TRBJ1-5, with 8 bases that match TRBD1. The CDR3 contains 15 residues. Trimming cost V 0 bases and J 6 bases; bases outside gene matches: 7. Looked up from germline, CDR1 is DFQATT and CDR2 is SNEGSKA (reference sequence). The CDR3 coding sequence is TGCAGTGCTAGAGAGATTAACAGGGGGGGTCAGCCCCAGCATTTT. Protein: CSAREINRGGQPQHF.

This clonotype was detected many times. This chain links TRBV20-1 with TRBJ1-6; D is unresolved. V was pared by 4 bases and J by 7 bases, with 14 bases between. CDR1 DFQATT and CDR2 SNEGSKA come from the germline V gene (reference sequence). The CDR3 loop spans 14 amino acids. This chain's CDR3 is CSATLDGANSPLHF. The CDR3 coding sequence is TGCAGTGCTACCCTGGACGGTGCGAATTCACCCCTCCACTTT.

In this sample, this clonotype turned up many times. The chain joins TRBV5-6 to TRBJ2-7; 8 bases are a match to TRBD1. From germline, CDR1 is SGHDT and CDR2 YYEEEE. V was clipped by 3 bases and J by 3 bases; unmatched bases: 8. The CDR3 totals 15 residues. The CDR3 DNA is TGTGCCAGCAGCTCCCGGGACAGGAGATTCTACGAGCAGTACTTC. Translated: CASSSRDRRFYEQYF.

This clonotype was counted at least ten times. The V gene is TRBV12-3 or TRBV12-4, the J gene TRBJ2-3; either TRBD1 or TRBD2 may fit D (6 bases each). The V end lost 6 bases, the J end lost 4 bases, and 20 bases lay between the germline ends. The CDR3 is made up of 16 amino acids. The CDR3 spells CASSRIGGQGSDTQYF. The CDR3 DNA reads TGTGCCAGCAGCCGGATCGGGGGCCAGGGGTCAGATACGCAGTATTTT.

This clonotype was counted at least ten times. The chain joins TRBV19 to TRBJ2-2; D not certain. Germline lookup yields CDR1 LNHDA and CDR2 SQIVND (reference sequence). Trimming removed 7 bases at V and 2 bases at J, with 11 bases between. The CDR3 contains 14 residues. The CDR3 here is CASNGLKNTGELFF. Here the CDR3 DNA reads TGTGCCAGTAATGGCCTCAAAAACACCGGGGAGCTGTTTTTT.

This clonotype appeared a few times. J is TRBJ1-6 and V is TRBV18; D remains unclear. This CDR3 comprises 13 residues. Germline values: CDR1 KGHSH, CDR2 LQKENI. V shed 2 bases and J shed 11 bases, with 10 bases lying between them. In nucleotides, the CDR3 is TGTGCCAGCTCACCAGCGGTCGGGGCACCCCTCCACTTT. This encodes CASSPAVGAPLHF.

The genes are TRBV20-1 and TRBJ2-2; 7 bases agree with TRBD1. With 5 bases clipped from V and 3 bases from J, the junction kept 9 bases outside the gene matches. The CDR3 totals 15 residues. Germline-derived CDR1 and CDR2 are DFQATT and SNEGSKA (reference sequence). CDR3 nucleotides: TGCAGTGCTGGAATTACAGGGGTGGACACCGGGGAGCTGTTTTTT. Translated, it gives CSAGITGVDTGELFF.

CDR3 in amino acids: CASHRNEQFF. The CDR3, as DNA: TGTGCCAGTCACAGAAATGAGCAGTTCTTC. This chain connects TRBV19 to TRBJ2-1; D ambiguous. Per the germline V gene, CDR1 is LNHDA and CDR2 is SQIVND (reference sequence). Trimming removed 8 bases from V and 7 bases from J, with 6 bases in between. This CDR3 has 10 residues.

This rearrangement joins TRBV6-5 to TRBJ1-3; possibly TRBD1 for D (6 bases). Trimming removed 3 bases at V and 9 bases at J, with 24 bases between. The CDR3 covers 17 residues. CDR1 MNHEY and CDR2 SVGAGI come from the germline V gene. The CDR3 loop is CASSYSSAGGQSSTIYF. As DNA, the CDR3 is TGTGCCAGCAGTTATTCCTCCGCGGGGGGCCAATCCAGCACCATATATTTT.

This clonotype appeared many times. V and J are TRBV4-1 and TRBJ2-3; 15 positions match TRBD2. CDR3 length: 16 amino acids. V shed 2 bases and J 4 bases; nucleotides not matched to a gene: 1. The germline CDR1 and CDR2 sequences are MGHRA and YSYEKL. This chain's CDR3 is CASSQRTSGGADTQYF. In nucleotides, the CDR3 is TGCGCCAGCAGCCAAAGGACTAGCGGGGGGGCAGATACGCAGTATTTT.

In this sample, this clonotype turned up many times. The V call is TRBV5-1, the J call TRBJ2-3, with TRBD1 identical over 7 bases. V was clipped by 1 base and J by 1 base; unmatched bases: 3. Germline CDR1 is SGHRS and CDR2 is YFSETQ. The CDR3 runs 15 residues. In nucleotides, the CDR3 is TGCGCCAGCAGCTTGCCCCAGGGGGGCACAGATACGCAGTATTTT. Translated, it gives CASSLPQGGTDTQYF.

This clonotype was counted between two and nine times. The chain employs TRBV7-2 and TRBJ1-6; 7 bases line up with TRBD1. V trimming: 2 bases; J trimming: 9 bases; junction bases outside the gene matches: 4. CDR3 length: 14 residues. The V gene's germline CDR1 is SGHTA and CDR2 FQGNSA. Here the CDR3 DNA reads TGTGCCAGCAGCTTACGACAGGGCGGTTCACCCCTCCACTTT. This codes for CASSLRQGGSPLHF.

This clonotype was observed many times. The chain employs TRBV6-5 and TRBJ1-3; no clear D. Trimming removed 0 bases at V and 4 bases at J, with 10 bases between. CDR3 length: 15 amino acids. CDR1 is MNHEY and CDR2 is SVGAGI in the germline V gene. The CDR3 nucleotides are TGTGCCAGCAGTTACTCCTGGACGGCCGGAAACACCATATATTTT. Its translation: CASSYSWTAGNTIYF.

In this sample, this clonotype turned up many times. The DNA for the CDR3 is TGCAGTGCTCCATCGGCGGGCGCGAACACTGAAGCTTTCTTT. Encoded protein: CSAPSAGANTEAFF. This chain joins TRBV20-1 and TRBJ1-1; the D is unclear. V gave up 5 bases and J gave up 1 base, with 14 bases separating them. This CDR3 spans 14 amino acids. The germline CDR1 and CDR2 sequences are DFQATT and SNEGSKA (reference sequence).

This clonotype has a count of ten or more. The chain combines TRBV18 with TRBJ2-1; 11 nucleotides align to TRBD1. The CDR3 extends over 14 amino acids. Looked up from germline, CDR1 is KGHSH and CDR2 is LQKENI. V lost 2 bases, J lost 15 bases, and 9 bases stayed unmatched. The chain's CDR3 is CASSPIPGQGGLFF. DNA of the CDR3: TGTGCCAGCTCACCAATACCGGGACAGGGGGGATTGTTCTTC.

The J gene is TRBJ1-4, the V gene TRBV11-1; TRBD1 agrees at 9 bases. The V segment lost 5 bases and the J segment 7 bases; nucleotides outside the gene matches: 17. Germline lookup yields CDR1 SGHAT and CDR2 FQDESV (reference sequence). The CDR3 spans 18 residues. The CDR3 bases are TGTGCCAGCAGCCATCAAACGAATACAGGGGGCACGGGTGAAAAACTGTTTTTT. It codes for CASSHQTNTGGTGEKLFF.

This clonotype has ten or more counts. The rearrangement uses TRBV12-3 or TRBV12-4 and TRBJ1-2; 11 bases agree with TRBD1. The CDR3 consists of 16 residues. J was trimmed by 3 bases and V by 6 bases; bases with no gene match: 9. The CDR3 protein is CASRRTGGGGYYGYTF. CDR3 coding DNA: TGTGCCAGCAGACGGACAGGGGGCGGCGGCTACTATGGCTACACCTTC.

The sample holds a few counts of this clonotype. The chain's CDR3 is CASSGLGIRTGELFF. The DNA of the CDR3 is TGTGCCAGCAGCGGACTCGGGATTCGGACCGGGGAGCTGTTTTTT. This chain connects TRBV5-6 to TRBJ2-2; TRBD2 is a possible D gene (5 bases). V lost 4 bases and J 5 bases, leaving 15 bases between the germline ends. The CDR3 covers 15 residues. From germline, CDR1 is SGHDT and CDR2 YYEEEE. Drawing the rest from reference TRBV5-6 and TRBJ2-2, the complete variable domain is DAGVTQSPTHLIKTRGQQVTLRCSPKSGHDTVSWYQQALGQGPQFIFQYYEEEERQRGNFPDRFSGHQFPNYSSELNVNALLLGDSALYLCASSGLGIRTGELFFGEGSRLTVL.

The V gene is TRBV20-1, the J gene TRBJ2-2; D is undetermined. The CDR3 loop spans 15 amino acids. V dropped 3 bases and J dropped 3 bases, with 14 bases sitting between them. Germline V gene sequence: CDR1 DFQATT, CDR2 SNEGSKA (reference sequence). CDR3 protein: CSASPRAPYTGELFF. CDR3 in DNA: TGCAGTGCTAGTCCACGGGCCCCGTACACCGGGGAGCTGTTTTTT.

This clonotype was seen many times. The chain employs TRBV9 and TRBJ1-1; perhaps TRBD1 as D (6 bases). The CDR3 totals 15 residues. In germline, CDR1 is SGDLS, CDR2 YYNGEE. Trimming removed 2 bases from V and 4 bases from J, with 15 bases in between. CDR3 loop: CASSVGTGYGTEAFF. CDR3 nucleotide sequence: TGTGCCAGCAGCGTTGGCACAGGGTATGGCACTGAAGCTTTCTTT. Drawing the rest from reference TRBV9 and TRBJ1-1, the complete variable domain is DSGVTQTPKHLITATGQRVTLRCSPRSGDLSVYWYQQSLDQGLQFLIQYYNGEERAKGNILERFSAQQFPDLHSELNLSSLELGDSALYFCASSVGTGYGTEAFFGQGTRLTVV.

This clonotype came up many times. The V gene is TRBV20-1, the J gene TRBJ1-6, with a weak D call TRBD1 (6 bases). This CDR3 spans 14 amino acids. Per germline, CDR1 DFQATT and CDR2 SNEGSKA (reference sequence). V shed 1 base and J shed 7 bases, with 11 bases lying between them. CDR3 DNA sequence: TGCAGTGCTAGAGGAGCAGGGGAGAATTCACCCCTCCACTTT. As protein: CSARGAGENSPLHF.

The chain joins TRBV25-1 to TRBJ1-1; TRBD1 might be the D (5 bases). With 7 bases removed from V and 1 base from J, the gap between germline ends came to 16 bases. The CDR3 spans 15 residues. Germline CDR1 MGHDK, CDR2 SYGVNS. The CDR3 DNA follows: TGTGCCAGCAAATCAATACGAGGGACGAACACTGAAGCTTTCTTT. The encoded protein is CASKSIRGTNTEAFF.